This T cell receptor (beta chain) was retrieved from a study of T cell changes during pregnancy in multiple sclerosis (dated by TCRdb to between 2018 and 2020). About the full investigation: The study examined how the T cell repertoire changed over the course of pregnancy in women with multiple sclerosis.

The library came from the immunoSEQ multiplex PCR assay. TCRdb stores this immuneACCESS table with in-frame sequences only. Part of the clones is absent; in the studies checked, under half of the shortfall reflects unresolved V genes, and no reason is known for the rest. For this sample there are around 110,000 clones; around 92% appear just once. Around 0.8% of the sample belongs to the ten largest clones. Via the germline V gene, CDR1 is KGHSH and CDR2 LQKENI. From the cysteine up to the phenylalanine, the CDR3 has a length of 14 residues. The entry retains the CDR3 DNA only, 42 bases that are in frame from base 1. Trimmed from V: 4 bases; trimmed from J: 8 bases; junction bases lacking a gene match: 8. To note about this clone: The clone's antigen remains unknown. Base qualities are not recorded, but no much larger clone differs from it by a single base.

The sequencing used peripheral blood, collected in the third trimester of pregnancy. The clonotype was recovered from a female donor in good health, enrolled as a control in a pregnancy study. The chain is encoded by TRBV18 joined to TRBJ1-2, with 9 bases in between that match TRBD1. The CDR3 corresponds to CASSRDREESGYTF. The DNA reads TGTGCCAGCTCACGGGACAGGGAGGAAAGCGGCTACACCTTC.